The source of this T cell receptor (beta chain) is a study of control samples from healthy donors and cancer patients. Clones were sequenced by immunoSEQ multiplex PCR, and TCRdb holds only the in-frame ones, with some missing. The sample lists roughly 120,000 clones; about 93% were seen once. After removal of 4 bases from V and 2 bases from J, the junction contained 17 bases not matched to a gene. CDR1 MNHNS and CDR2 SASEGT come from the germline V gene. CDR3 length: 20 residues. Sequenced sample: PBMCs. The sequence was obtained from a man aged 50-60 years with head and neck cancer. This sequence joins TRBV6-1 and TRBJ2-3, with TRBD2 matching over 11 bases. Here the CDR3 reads CASSAPLYPRLAGITDTQYF. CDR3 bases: TGTGCCAGCAGTGCCCCTCTGTACCCTCGACTAGCGGGGATCACAGATACGCAGTATTTT.